Sequencing of this T cell receptor beta chain was carried out in a study of blood T cell repertoires in COVID-19. Some clones are missing from TCRdb's copy, which holds only in-frame ones; the method was immunoSEQ multiplex PCR. The sample has about 150,000 clones, about 90% seen once. The CDR3 is 15 residues long. Germline CDR1 reads GTSNPN; CDR2 reads SVGIG (reference sequence). The V and J ends lost 0 bases and 4 bases, in that order; junction bases with no gene match: 4. This clone was seen only once. The V call is TRBV30, the J call TRBJ2-7; 12 positions match TRBD2. The origin of this receptor is a man older than 75 with acute or convalescent COVID-19. Sample: peripheral blood. This CDR3 reads CAWSVGLAGLYEQYF. Written as DNA, the CDR3 is TGTGCCTGGAGTGTAGGACTAGCGGGATTATACGAGCAGTACTTC. The full variable domain, with the rest looked up from reference TRBV30 and TRBJ2-7, is SQTIHQWPATLVQPVGSPLSLECTVEGTSNPNLYWYRQAAGRGLQLLFYSVGIGQISSEVPQNLSASRPQDRQFILSSKKLLLSDSGFYLCAWSVGLAGLYEQYFGPGTRLTVT.